Listed here are 4 T cell receptor beta chains from one sample, sequenced in a study of blood T cell repertoires in COVID-19. Sequenced by immunoSEQ multiplex PCR; TCRdb stores in-frame clones only, minus some. The sample records more than 65,000 clones, 70% to 90% being singletons. Input material: peripheral blood. These receptors originate from an elderly woman with active or convalescent COVID-19.

CDR3 nucleotides: TGTGCCAGCAAGCCCGGGCGGGTGAACACCGGGGAGCTGTTTTTT. It codes for CASKPGRVNTGELFF. V gene TRBV7-2 combines with J gene TRBJ2-2; possibly TRBD2 for D (5 bases). CDR3 length: 15 residues. The V gene lost 7 bases and the J gene lost 1 base, with 13 bases spanning the gap. The germline V gene has CDR1 SGHTA and CDR2 FQGNSA.

This rearrangement joins TRBV9 to TRBJ2-3; 7 positions agree with TRBD2. The junction had 6 bases not matched to a gene; V was cut back by 1 base and J by 4 bases. The CDR3 spans 15 residues. CDR1 and CDR2 from the germline V gene are SGDLS and YYNGEE. The CDR3 DNA is TGTGCCAGCAGCGTAAGACTAGGGAGGGCAGATACGCAGTATTTT. Protein product: CASSVRLGRADTQYF.

V and J are TRBV6-5 and TRBJ2-7; 11 nucleotides line up with TRBD1. CDR3 length equals 14 residues. Per germline, CDR1 MNHEY and CDR2 SVGAGI. With V trimmed by 6 bases and J by 0 bases, 1 base remained unmatched. In DNA, the CDR3 is TGTGCCAGCAGCGGACAGGGGGCCTCCTACGAGCAGTACTTC. Its protein product is CASSGQGASYEQYF.

This clone was detected a few times. The V gene is TRBV21-1, the J gene TRBJ2-7; the table's D call of TRBD2 was not tested on the DNA. TRBV21-1 is noted as a pseudogene. The CDR3 has 16 residues. CDR3: CASSNSPIHLAYEQYF. The CDR3 nucleotides are TGTGCCAGCAGCAATTCCCCAATTCACTTGGCCTACGAGCAGTACTTC.